This entry is about one T cell receptor beta chain. Clones were read by immunoSEQ multiplex PCR, and TCRdb kept only the in-frame ones, dropping some. The sample shows over 100,000 clones, just over 85% of them seen only once. The entry originates in a study of T cell responses to AZD1222 COVID-19 vaccine. Trimming pared 0 bases from V and 4 bases from J, leaving 11 bases between. CDR1 and CDR2 from the germline V gene are SNHLY and FYNNEI. The CDR3 totals 15 residues. This receptor was identified in an adult in good health. Sequencing was performed on peripheral blood, taken on day 0 of AZD1222 vaccination. The chain is built from TRBV2 and TRBJ2-3; D unclear. In DNA, the CDR3 is TGTGCCAGCAGTGAAGCTGTTTGGGGTTCAGATACGCAGTATTTT. This gives the protein CASSEAVWGSDTQYF.